Listed below are T cell receptor beta chains from one sample, sequenced in a study of blood T cell repertoires in COVID-19. Here immunoSEQ multiplex PCR was the method, and the copy in TCRdb shows in-frame clones only, minus some. The repertoire holds under 300,000 clones, with more than 75% as singletons. Sequenced: peripheral blood. The receptors here all came from a middle-aged woman who had recovered from COVID-19. Each CDR3 is given with its conserved first and last residue. D genes are given only for firm matches.

>TRBJ2-2|TRBV7-2|TRBD2
CASSSHRGGTGELFF
>TRBJ2-5|TRBV4-1|.
CASSPRVAQETQYF
>TRBJ2-1|TRBV5-1|TRBD2
CASSAGELHGEQFF
>TRBJ2-1|TRBV19|TRBD1
CASSRSLSGTGGNEQFF
>TRBJ2-7|TRBV18|.
CASSPGSHEQYF
>TRBJ1-4|TRBV5-1|.
CASSLGAATAGNEKLFF
>TRBJ2-3|TRBV9|TRBD1
CASSVGVAGGRVTQYF
>TRBJ2-3|TRBV14|TRBD1
CASSQGADRLTDTQYF
>TRBJ2-1|TRBV18|.
CASSPPSLGSRSYNEQFF
>TRBJ2-3|TRBV6-5|.
CASGVGASTDTQYF
>TRBJ2-3|TRBV11-2|TRBD2
CASSLEGRGADTQYF
>TRBJ1-5|TRBV6-5|.
CASSGGWYNQPQHF
>TRBJ1-1|TRBV5-4|TRBD1
CASSPGQGGTEAFF
>TRBJ1-5|TRBV10-3|.
CAISEGNSGQPQHF
>TRBJ2-3|TRBV29-1|TRBD2
CSVDLGEGPGDTQYF
>TRBJ2-4|TRBV2|.
CASSGSGRTKNIQYF
>TRBJ2-7|TRBV19|TRBD2
CASSTASGSPYEQYF
>TRBJ1-5|TRBV4-3|.
CASSPSTNQPQHF
>TRBJ2-1|TRBV27|TRBD2
CASSLWASGDARAYEQFF
>TRBJ1-1|TRBV9|.
CASSVEGTNTEAFF
>TRBJ2-3|TRBV19|TRBD1
CASSRQGSPTDTQYF
>TRBJ2-5|TRBV28|TRBD2
CASSLGLAGDAETQYF
>TRBJ2-1|TRBV19|.
CASKRRGGEQFF
>TRBJ1-1|TRBV19|.
CASIRGRGTEAFF
>TRBJ1-2|TRBV7-2|TRBD1
CASSRGTANYGYTF
>TRBJ2-1|TRBV9|TRBD1
CASSAGQGDYNEQFF
>TRBJ1-3|TRBV7-8|.
CASSPPGGDTIYF
>TRBJ2-6|TRBV5-1|TRBD2
CASSAGGSGANVLTF
>TRBJ1-2|TRBV7-2|TRBD1
CASSHPRKQGRNYGYTF
>TRBJ2-2|TRBV11-2|TRBD1
CASSPGQGTGELFF
>TRBJ2-1|TRBV5-1|.
CASSQVGGWGNEQFF
>TRBJ1-4|TRBV7-9|.
CASSLRQDGEKLFF
>TRBJ2-2|TRBV11-2|TRBD2
CASSLDRLAGGTRTGELFF
>TRBJ1-5|TRBV9|TRBD1
CASSAGTGAQPQHF
>TRBJ1-1|TRBV11-3|.
CASSQGYEAFF
>TRBJ2-1|TRBV24-1|.
CATSDPTSSLVSYNEQFF
>TRBJ1-2|TRBV3-1/TRBV3-2|TRBD1
CASSPGTGGWNGYTF
>TRBJ1-4|TRBV2|.
CASTGDGEKLFF
>TRBJ2-1|TRBV6-5|.
CASSRPYGDEQFF
>TRBJ1-3|TRBV19|.
CASSIADRISGNTIYF
>TRBJ1-2|TRBV18|.
CASSPGRGRGYGYTF
>TRBJ2-2|TRBV2|TRBD2
CASSLAGGPSGELFF
>TRBJ2-1|TRBV29-1|.
CSVEGGSGYNEQFF